This T cell receptor beta chain comes out of a study of cytomegalovirus exposure and HLA in healthy donors. Study findings and constraints: The study dropped some indistinguishable V segments, TRBV6-2 and TRBV6-3 among them.

Amplification used 60 Vbeta primers and 13 Jbeta primers. Clones were sequenced by immunoSEQ multiplex PCR, and TCRdb holds only the in-frame ones, with some missing. Of fewer than 150,000 clones in the sample, approximately 76% were seen once. This clone was observed a few times. The target antigen is unknown. Looked up from germline, CDR1 is SEHNR and CDR2 is FQNEAQ (reference sequence). The CDR3 covers 12 residues. Trimming removed 6 bases from V and 0 bases from J, with 4 bases in between. The sample consisted of PBMCs. This sequence was found in a man aged 45-65 years in good health and CMV-seropositive. The rearrangement links TRBV7-9 to TRBJ2-3; D is unclear. CDR3 sequence (DNA): TGTGCCAGCAGTCGTAGCACAGATACGCAGTATTTT. Protein product: CASSRSTDTQYF.